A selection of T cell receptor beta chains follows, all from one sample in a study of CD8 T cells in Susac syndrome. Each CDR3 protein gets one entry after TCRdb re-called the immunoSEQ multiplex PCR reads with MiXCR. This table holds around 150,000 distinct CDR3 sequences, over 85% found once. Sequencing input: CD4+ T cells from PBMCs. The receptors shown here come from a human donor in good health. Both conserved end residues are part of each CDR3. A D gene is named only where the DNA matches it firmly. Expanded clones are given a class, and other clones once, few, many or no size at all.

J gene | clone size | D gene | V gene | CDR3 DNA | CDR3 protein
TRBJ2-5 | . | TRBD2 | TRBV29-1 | TGCAGCGTTGTGTACCTAGCGGGGAGTCAAGAGACCCAGTACTTC | CSVVYLAGSQETQYF
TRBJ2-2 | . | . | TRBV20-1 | TGCAGTGCTAAACGTTCGTTTGGGGATAACACCGGGGAGCTGTTTTTT | CSAKRSFGDNTGELFF
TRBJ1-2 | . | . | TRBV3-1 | TGTGCCAGCAGCCAAGGACAGATTCTAAACTATGGCTACACCTTC | CASSQGQILNYGYTF
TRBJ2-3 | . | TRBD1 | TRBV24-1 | TGTGCCACCAGTGAGGGGACAGGGGGTACAGATACGCAGTATTTT | CATSEGTGGTDTQYF
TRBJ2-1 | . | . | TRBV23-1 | TGCGCCAGCAGCACCCGGGTCAGAACTAACAATGAGCAGTTCTTC | CASSTRVRTNNEQFF
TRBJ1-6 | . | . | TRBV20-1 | TGCAGTGCTAAGACTGAATCGGGGTCACCCCTCCACTTT | CSAKTESGSPLHF
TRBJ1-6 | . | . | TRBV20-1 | TGCAGTGCTAGAGGGGAGGGTCCCAATTCACCCCTCCACTTT | CSARGEGPNSPLHF
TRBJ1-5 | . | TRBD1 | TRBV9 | TGTGCCAGCAGCGCAACAGGGGGTGGCAATCAGCCCCAGCATTTT | CASSATGGGNQPQHF
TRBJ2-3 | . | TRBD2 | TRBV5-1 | TGCGCCAGCAGCTTGGATCCAAGCGGGGGCGGCACAGATACGCAGTATTTT | CASSLDPSGGGTDTQYF
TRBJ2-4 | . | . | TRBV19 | TGTGCCAGTTCCGGAGCAAACATTCAGTACTTC | CASSGANIQYF
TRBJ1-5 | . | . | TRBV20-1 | TGCAGTGCTAGAGATTTCCTCCGGGGTAGCAATCAGCCCCAGCATTTT | CSARDFLRGSNQPQHF
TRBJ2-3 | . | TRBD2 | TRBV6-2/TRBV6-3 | TGTGCCAGCAGCGTAACTAGCGGGGGACCGAATACGCAGTATTTT | CASSVTSGGPNTQYF
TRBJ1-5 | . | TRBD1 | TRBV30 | TGTGCCTGGGGGGGGACAGGGGGTCAGCCCCAGCATTTT | CAWGGTGGQPQHF
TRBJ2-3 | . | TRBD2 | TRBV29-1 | TGCAGCGTTGAAAGCGGGGGGACATATACGCAGTATTTT | CSVESGGTYTQYF
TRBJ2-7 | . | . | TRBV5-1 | TGCGCCAGCAGCTTGGGGGGCCTGGAGGGCAGGGCCTACGAGCAGTACTTC | CASSLGGLEGRAYEQYF
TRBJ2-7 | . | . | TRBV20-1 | TGCAGTGTCGCGAGGGGGGGCGCTTTCTACGAGCAGTACTTC | CSVARGGAFYEQYF
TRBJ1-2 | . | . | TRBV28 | TGTGCCAGCGGGGGTAACTATGGCTACACCTTC | CASGGNYGYTF
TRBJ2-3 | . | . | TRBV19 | TGTGCCAGTAGGCAGGTCCTCACAGATACGCAGTATTTT | CASRQVLTDTQYF
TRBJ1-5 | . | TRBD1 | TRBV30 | TGTGCCTGGAGTGCTTCCTTGACAGGGGGCCCCCAGCATTTT | CAWSASLTGGPQHF
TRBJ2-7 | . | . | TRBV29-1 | TGCAGCGTCCAATTTTTACAGGGACTCTACGAGCAGTACTTC | CSVQFLQGLYEQYF
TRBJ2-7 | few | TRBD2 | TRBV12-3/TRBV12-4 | TGTGCCAGCAGTCCCCAGGGACTAGCCTACGAGCAGTACTTC | CASSPQGLAYEQYF
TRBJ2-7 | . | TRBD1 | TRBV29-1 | TGCAGCGTTACGGACAGGGGTTCCCACGAGCAGTACTTC | CSVTDRGSHEQYF
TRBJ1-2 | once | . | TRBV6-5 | TGTGCCAGCAGCCAGGGTTCTCGCGGTGGCTACACCTTC | CASSQGSRGGYTF
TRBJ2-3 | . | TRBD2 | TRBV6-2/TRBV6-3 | TGTGCCAGCAGACGGGGGGAGGATACGCAGTATTTT | CASRRGEDTQYF
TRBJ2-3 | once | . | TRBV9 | TGTGCCAGCAGCGAGAGAATAGCAGATACGCAGTATTTT | CASSERIADTQYF